Listed here are 16 T cell receptor beta chains from one sample, sequenced in a study of identical twins. TCRdb re-analysed the 5' RACE reads in MiXCR, keeping a single row per CDR3 protein. The top ten hold approximately 3.2% of the sample, which has 570,000 or so distinct CDR3 sequences, approximately 10% seen once. These same data were also listed under a study on yellow fever vaccine responses in identical twins.

The source material was PBMCs. All receptors derive from a woman aged 18-29 years in good health.

The sample holds a few counts of this clonotype. This rearrangement joins TRBV12-5 to TRBJ2-1, with 8 bases fitting TRBD1. V lost 4 bases, J lost 10 bases, and 9 bases stayed unmatched. This CDR3 is built from 14 residues. The germline V gene has CDR1 LGHNT and CDR2 FRNRAP. The CDR3 nucleotides are TGTGCTAGTGGTTGGGCGTCAGGGGGCGTGGAGCAGTTCTTC. Its translation: CASGWASGGVEQFF.

This clonotype was counted at least ten times. The chain joins TRBV12-3 or TRBV12-4 to TRBJ1-6, with D tentatively TRBD1 (6 bases). CDR3 size: 14 residues. V was trimmed by 6 bases and J by 5 bases, leaving 11 bases between them. This CDR3 is CASRGGANNSPLHF. The CDR3 DNA follows: TGTGCCAGCAGGGGGGGGGCAAATAATTCACCCCTCCACTTT.

J is TRBJ2-1 and V is TRBV5-1; the D gene could be TRBD1 or TRBD2 (6 bases each). Trimming removed 4 bases at V and 0 bases at J, with 14 bases between. This CDR3 has 16 residues. Germline V CDR1 and CDR2: SGHRS, YFSETQ. Here the CDR3 DNA reads TGCGCCAGCAGCACAGAGGGGGAGGCCTCCTACAATGAGCAGTTCTTC. Its translation is CASSTEGEASYNEQFF.

Ten or more counts support this clonotype. CDR3 sequence: CSVEDRAEAYYNEQFF. CDR3 in DNA: TGCAGCGTTGAAGATCGGGCAGAAGCCTATTACAATGAGCAGTTCTTC. The rearrangement links TRBV29-1 to TRBJ2-1; D uncertain. Per the germline V gene, CDR1 is SQVTM and CDR2 is ANQGSEA. Trimming left V 0 bases short and J 4 bases short, with 16 bases between. The CDR3 spans 16 residues.

This clonotype was picked up a small number of times. The chain links TRBV9 to TRBJ2-2; 11 bases fit TRBD2. This CDR3 contains 18 residues. Germline assignment: CDR1 SGDLS and CDR2 YYNGEE. Trimming removed 4 bases from V and 4 bases from J; junction bases left unmatched: 12. In DNA form, the CDR3 reads TGTGCCAGCAGCTCTTGGTCTAGCGGGAGGACGGGCACCGGGGAGCTGTTTTTT. It translates to CASSSWSSGRTGTGELFF.

This clonotype was detected a few times. The chain couples TRBV4-1 to TRBJ2-4; D is uncertain. Germline assignment: CDR1 MGHRA and CDR2 YSYEKL. V was pared by 0 bases and J by 0 bases, with 15 bases between. This CDR3 has 18 amino acids. This CDR3 is CASSQEPAGLGAKNIQYF. The CDR3 coding sequence is TGCGCCAGCAGCCAAGAGCCGGCAGGCCTAGGAGCCAAAAACATTCAGTACTTC.

This clonotype was picked up many times. This rearrangement joins TRBV6-2 or TRBV6-3 to TRBJ2-7; D is undetermined. The V end lost 0 bases, the J end lost 3 bases, and 6 bases lay between the germline ends. Germline CDR1 reads MNHEY; CDR2 reads SVGEGT. This CDR3 comprises 13 residues. The CDR3 coding sequence is TGTGCCAGCAGTTACTCGGTCGGCTACGAGCAGTACTTC. Encoded protein: CASSYSVGYEQYF.

The rearrangement links TRBV6-5 to TRBJ1-4; 7 nucleotides match TRBD1. There are 11 residues in the CDR3. The ends lost 7 bases at V and 8 bases at J; junction bases unmatched: 1. Germline CDR1 reads MNHEY; CDR2 reads SVGAGI. The CDR3 coding sequence is TGTGCCAGCAAGGACAGGGAAAAACTGTTTTTT. Protein product: CASKDREKLFF.

This clonotype came up a few times. This chain links TRBV12-3 or TRBV12-4 with TRBJ2-5; the D gene is possibly TRBD2 (5 bases). Trimming left V 5 bases short and J 3 bases short, with 10 bases between. The CDR3 sequence is 13 residues long. As DNA, the CDR3 is TGTGCCAGCAGTGGGAGTGCGGAAGAGACCCAGTACTTC. Translating gives CASSGSAEETQYF.

This clonotype has a handful of counts. The J gene is TRBJ1-1, the V gene TRBV28; 9 bases are a match to TRBD1. The CDR3 totals 15 residues. The germline CDR1 and CDR2 sequences are MDHEN and SYDVKM. Trimming cost V 3 bases and J 0 bases; bases outside gene matches: 2. The CDR3 nucleotides read TGTGCCAGCAGTTTTTGGACAGGGGTGAACACTGAAGCTTTCTTT. Protein sequence: CASSFWTGVNTEAFF.

In this sample, this clonotype turned up many times. The V gene is TRBV11-2, the J gene TRBJ1-2; 8 bases agree with TRBD1. The CDR3 runs to 16 residues. V trimming: 2 bases; J trimming: 7 bases; junction bases outside the gene matches: 12. Germline CDR1 reads SGHAT; CDR2 reads FQNNGV. CDR3 sequence reads: CASSLMSRGRISGYTF. The CDR3 region has the DNA TGTGCCAGCAGCTTAATGAGCAGGGGGCGTATAAGTGGCTACACCTTC.

A note on this clonotype: A much larger clone is a single base away; this may be a read error. V and J are TRBV5-1 and TRBJ2-1; TRBD1 matches 9 bases. V lost 2 bases, J lost 9 bases, and 9 bases stayed unmatched. CDR1 is SGHRS, CDR2 YFSETQ, per germline. The CDR3 covers 15 residues. The CDR3 sequence is CASSFLGQGVLEQFF. The CDR3 DNA reads as TGCGCCAGCAGCTTTTTGGGACAGGGCGTCCTTGAGCAGTTCTTC.

In this sample, this clonotype turned up a few times. The V and J genes are TRBV5-1 and TRBJ2-3, with 11 nucleotides matching TRBD1. The CDR3 has 15 residues. The J segment lost 4 bases and the V segment lost 4 bases, leaving 5 bases of the junction unmatched. Germline V gene sequence: CDR1 SGHRS, CDR2 YFSETQ. DNA for the CDR3: TGCGCCAGCAGCACACCGGGACAGGGGGCAGATACGCAGTATTTT. It codes for CASSTPGQGADTQYF.

This rearrangement joins TRBV11-2 to TRBJ2-6; D gene unclear. The germline CDR1 and CDR2 sequences are SGHAT and FQNNGV. The V end lost 5 bases, the J end lost 4 bases, and 12 bases lay between the germline ends. CDR3 length: 15 amino acids. CDR3 coding DNA: TGTGCCAGCAGCGCGCGGTCTGTCGGGGCCAACGTCCTGACTTTC. This gives the protein CASSARSVGANVLTF.

The chain joins TRBV10-2 to TRBJ2-2, with 7 positions matching TRBD2. Germline CDR1 reads WSHSY; CDR2 reads SAAADI. J lost 2 bases, V lost 0 bases, and 12 bases had no gene match. The CDR3 spans 19 residues. The CDR3 region has the DNA TGCGCCAGCAGTGAGTCTATCCAGCGGGGCGGGGAAAACACCGGGGAGCTGTTTTTT. Translated, it gives CASSESIQRGGENTGELFF.

This clonotype was detected only a few times. The genes are TRBV7-9 and TRBJ2-1; D is perhaps TRBD2 (5 bases). Germline loops: CDR1 SEHNR, CDR2 FQNEAQ (reference sequence). Between the trimmed V and J ends, which lost 4 bases and 10 bases, there was a span of 17 bases. This CDR3 region has 14 residues. The CDR3 DNA sequence: TGTGCCAGCAGCTCAAACTGGGAGACAAGCGAGCAGTTCTTC. It translates to CASSSNWETSEQFF. The whole variable domain, filled in from reference TRBV7-9 and TRBJ2-1, reads DTGVSQNPRHKITKRGQNVTFRCDPISEHNRLYWYRQTLGQGPEFLTYFQNEAQLEKSRLLSDRFSAERPKGSFSTLEIQRTEQGDSAMYLCASSSNWETSEQFFGPGTRLTVL.